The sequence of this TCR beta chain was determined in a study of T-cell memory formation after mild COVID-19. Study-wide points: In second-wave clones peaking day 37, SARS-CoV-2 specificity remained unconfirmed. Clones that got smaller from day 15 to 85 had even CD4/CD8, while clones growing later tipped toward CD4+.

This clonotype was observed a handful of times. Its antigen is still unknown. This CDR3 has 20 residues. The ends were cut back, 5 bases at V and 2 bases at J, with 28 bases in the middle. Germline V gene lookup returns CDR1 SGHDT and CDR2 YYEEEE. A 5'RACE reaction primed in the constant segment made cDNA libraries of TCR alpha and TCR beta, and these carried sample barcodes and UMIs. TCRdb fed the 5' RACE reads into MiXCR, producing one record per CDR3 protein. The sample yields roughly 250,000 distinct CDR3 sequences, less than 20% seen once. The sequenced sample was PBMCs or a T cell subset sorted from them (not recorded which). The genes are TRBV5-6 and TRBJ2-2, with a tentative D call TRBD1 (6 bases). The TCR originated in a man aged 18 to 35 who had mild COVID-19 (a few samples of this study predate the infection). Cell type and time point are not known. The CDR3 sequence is CASRRMQGQGPYLNTGELFF. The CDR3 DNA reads TGTGCCAGCAGGCGAATGCAGGGACAAGGGCCGTATCTTAACACCGGGGAGCTGTTTTTT. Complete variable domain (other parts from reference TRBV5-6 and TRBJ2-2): DAGVTQSPTHLIKTRGQQVTLRCSPKSGHDTVSWYQQALGQGPQFIFQYYEEEERQRGNFPDRFSGHQFPNYSSELNVNALLLGDSALYLCASRRMQGQGPYLNTGELFFGEGSRLTVL.